Each of the 23 T cell receptor beta chains below was sequenced from the same sample in a study of somatic mutations in cytotoxic T cells in rheumatoid arthritis. Data came from immunoSEQ multiplex PCR; TCRdb stores just in-frame clones and leaves some out. This sample has more than 15,000 clones, with about 70% found just once. The sample comprised CD8+ T cells sorted from blood. These receptors all stem from a woman aged 55-69 years in good health.

This chain uses TRBV6-1 with TRBJ2-7; D gene unclear. The V end lost 1 base, the J end lost 0 bases, and 7 bases lay between the germline ends. CDR3 size: 14 residues. Looked up from germline, CDR1 is MNHNS and CDR2 is SASEGT. CDR3 nucleotide sequence: TGTGCCAGCAGTGAAGGGCCCGACTCCTACGAGCAGTACTTC. It yields the protein CASSEGPDSYEQYF.

The chain recombines TRBV7-8 with TRBJ2-1, with unresolved D. The CDR3 is 16 residues long. From germline, CDR1 is SGHVS and CDR2 FQNEAQ. V dropped 4 bases and J dropped 5 bases, with 18 bases sitting between them. As DNA, the CDR3 is TGTGCCAGCAGCTACCCCTCAACAAGGGCAGACAATGAGCAGTTCTTC. This translates into CASSYPSTRADNEQFF.

The rearrangement uses TRBV7-6 and TRBJ2-5; D not resolved. Looked up from germline, CDR1 is SGHVS and CDR2 is FNYEAQ. Trimming removed 1 base from V and 2 bases from J, with 8 bases in between. The CDR3 is 14 residues long. As DNA, the CDR3 is TGTGCCAGCAGCTTAGGTGGCGGACAAGAGACCCAGTACTTC. The encoded protein is CASSLGGGQETQYF.

About this clone: Additional DNA sequences in this sample encode the identical CDR3. The CDR3 loop is CASSLGTEAFF. CDR3 nucleotides: TGTGCCAGCAGCTTGGGGACTGAAGCTTTCTTT. The chain recombines TRBV5-4 with TRBJ1-1; D uncertain. The length of the CDR3 is 11 residues. The germline V gene encodes CDR1 SGHNT and CDR2 YYREEE (reference sequence). With 0 bases removed from V and 5 bases from J, the gap between germline ends came to 2 bases. Variable domain in full (rest from reference TRBV5-4 and TRBJ1-1): ETGVTQSPTHLIKTRGQQVTLRCSSQSGHNTVSWYQQALGQGPQFIFQYYREEENGRGNFPPRFSGLQFPNYSSELNVNALELDDSALYLCASSLGTEAFFGQGTRLTVV.

V is TRBV19 and J is TRBJ1-1; D is ambiguous. Germline CDR1 reads LNHDA; CDR2 reads SQIVND (reference sequence). V was clipped by 3 bases and J by 5 bases, with 7 bases between them. The CDR3 consists of 12 residues. CDR3 protein: CASSMLGTEAFF. The CDR3 nucleotides are TGTGCCAGTAGTATGTTGGGAACTGAAGCTTTCTTT.

In this sample, this clone turned up a few times. The rearrangement links TRBV4-2 to TRBJ2-2; tentative D call: TRBD2 (6 bases). From germline, CDR1 is LGHNA and CDR2 YNFKEQ. The V end lost 0 bases, the J end lost 6 bases, and 11 bases lay between the germline ends. The CDR3 runs 15 residues. The CDR3 nucleotides read TGTGCCAGCAGCCAAGATCCCGGCGGGGCCGGGGAGCTGTTTTTT. Translation gives CASSQDPGGAGELFF.

A few counts support this clone. This chain joins TRBV6-1 and TRBJ2-7; maybe TRBD1 (5 bases). This CDR3 has 11 residues. Germline V gene data show CDR1 as MNHNS and CDR2 as SASEGT. Trimming stripped 6 bases from V and 7 bases from J, with 10 bases between. This CDR3 is CASRDNLEQYF. In nucleotides, the CDR3 is TGTGCCAGCAGGGACAATTTGGAGCAGTACTTC.

The V gene is TRBV29-1, the J gene TRBJ1-1; TRBD1 might be the D (6 bases). The CDR3 is 14 residues long. Germline loops: CDR1 SQVTM, CDR2 ANQGSEA. The V and J ends lost 6 bases and 1 base respectively, with 15 bases between them. The CDR3, as DNA: TGCAGCGTGTTCCTGACAGGTACGAACACTGAAGCTTTCTTT. Translated, it gives CSVFLTGTNTEAFF.

The rearrangement joins TRBV6-1 to TRBJ1-1; D perhaps matches TRBD1 (6 bases). There are 19 residues in the CDR3. Germline V gene data show CDR1 as MNHNS and CDR2 as SASEGT. V was shortened by 1 base and J by 5 bases, with 26 bases between the two germline ends. The CDR3 region is CASSEGHGGAGGKVTEAFF. Here the CDR3 DNA reads TGTGCCAGCAGTGAAGGCCATGGGGGGGCTGGCGGTAAGGTGACTGAAGCTTTCTTT.

The chain uses TRBV29-1 and TRBJ2-6; TRBD1 matches 9 bases. V gave up 1 base and J gave up 0 bases; unmatched junction bases: 7. CDR1 is SQVTM and CDR2 is ANQGSEA in the germline V gene. The CDR3 covers 18 residues. This CDR3 is CSVEVTGTGISGANVLTF. CDR3 bases: TGCAGCGTTGAAGTAACCGGGACAGGGATCTCTGGGGCCAACGTCCTGACTTTC. The full variable domain, in which reference TRBV29-1 and TRBJ2-6 provide the parts outside the CDR3, is SAVISQKPSRDICQRGTSLTIQCQVDSQVTMMFWYRQQPGQSLTLIATANQGSEATYESGFVIDKFPISRPNLTFSTLTVSNMSPEDSSIYLCSVEVTGTGISGANVLTFGAGSRLTVL.

The chain carries TRBV19 and TRBJ2-7; 9 bases match TRBD2. The CDR3 covers 14 residues. CDR1 LNHDA and CDR2 SQIVND come from the germline V gene (reference sequence). V shed 7 bases, J shed 5 bases, and the junction held 9 bases outside the gene matches. CDR3 nucleotide sequence: TGTGCCAGTAAAGCAGCGGGAGGATCCCACGAGCAGTACTTC. As protein: CASKAAGGSHEQYF.

This clone has a handful of counts. V gene TRBV27 combines with J gene TRBJ2-7; 14 bases fit TRBD2. The ends lost 6 bases at V and 6 bases at J; junction bases unmatched: 4. Germline V CDR1 and CDR2: MNHEY, SMNVEV (reference sequence). The CDR3 contains 14 residues. As DNA, the CDR3 is TGTGCCAGCAGGCCCGGGACTAGCGGGAGCGAGCAGTACTTC. Translating gives CASRPGTSGSEQYF.

This clone was observed a few times. The rearrangement joins TRBV27 to TRBJ2-7; 8 bases map to TRBD1. CDR3 length equals 15 residues. Germline V gene lookup returns CDR1 MNHEY and CDR2 SMNVEV (reference sequence). The J segment lost 2 bases and the V segment lost 5 bases, leaving 8 bases of the junction unmatched. CDR3 in amino acids: CASSTDRDLAYEQYF. The CDR3 region has the DNA TGTGCCAGCAGTACGGACAGGGATCTAGCCTACGAGCAGTACTTC.

This chain joins TRBV19 and TRBJ1-2; 9 bases align to TRBD1. The ends lost 5 bases at V and 8 bases at J; junction bases unmatched: 12. The CDR3 sequence is 15 residues long. CDR1 LNHDA and CDR2 SQIVND come from the germline V gene (reference sequence). CDR3 bases: TGTGCCAGTAGTGTCCCGGGACAGGGTCCGCTGGGCTACACCTTC. Encoded protein: CASSVPGQGPLGYTF.

J is TRBJ2-7 and V is TRBV5-4; either TRBD1 or TRBD2 may supply D (5 bases each). Germline CDR1 is SGHNT and CDR2 is YYREEE (reference sequence). This CDR3 has 14 amino acids. V lost 4 bases, J lost 2 bases, and 13 bases lay in between. The CDR3 here is CASSGDPEPYEQYF. In DNA form, the CDR3 reads TGTGCCAGCAGCGGGGACCCGGAACCCTACGAGCAGTACTTC.

This rearrangement joins TRBV7-6 to TRBJ1-1; D is perhaps TRBD1 (5 bases). Germline-derived CDR1 and CDR2 are SGHVS and FNYEAQ. This CDR3 comprises 13 residues. The germline V and J ends were trimmed by 4 bases and 4 bases, with 10 bases remaining between them. CDR3 loop: CASSSGVGTEAFF. CDR3 nucleotides: TGTGCCAGCAGCTCGGGGGTTGGCACTGAAGCTTTCTTT.

V is TRBV7-9 and J is TRBJ1-1; D unresolved. The CDR3 totals 14 residues. Germline CDR1 is SEHNR and CDR2 is FQNEAQ (reference sequence). V was trimmed by 5 bases and J by 0 bases, leaving 10 bases between them. CDR3 loop: CASSPTSLNTEAFF. CDR3 nucleotide sequence: TGTGCCAGCAGCCCGACGAGTTTGAACACTGAAGCTTTCTTT.

This chain joins TRBV7-9 and TRBJ1-2, with 9 bases that match TRBD1. J gave up 2 bases and V 3 bases, and 7 bases lay outside the gene matches. This CDR3 is 16 amino acids long. The germline V gene encodes CDR1 SEHNR and CDR2 FQNEAQ (reference sequence). This chain's CDR3 is CASSFSDRGRNYGYTF. CDR3 bases: TGTGCCAGCAGCTTCTCGGACAGGGGACGAAACTATGGCTACACCTTC. The full variable domain, completed using reference TRBV7-9 and TRBJ1-2, is DTGVSQNPRHKITKRGQNVTFRCDPISEHNRLYWYRQTLGQGPEFLTYFQNEAQLEKSRLLSDRFSAERPKGSFSTLEIQRTEQGDSAMYLCASSFSDRGRNYGYTFGSGTRLTVV.

The chain couples TRBV5-6 to TRBJ1-2, with TRBD1 matching 10 bases. The trim removed 3 bases at V and 7 bases at J, leaving 6 bases unmatched. CDR1 is SGHDT, CDR2 YYEEEE, per germline. The CDR3 extends over 14 amino acids. In nucleotides, the CDR3 is TGTGCCAGCAGCTCCGGGACAGGGGCGGGTGGCTACACCTTC. Residues: CASSSGTGAGGYTF.

For the CDR3, the DNA is TGTGCCAGCAGCTTATCAGACAGGATCCAAGAGACCCAGTACTTC. Protein sequence: CASSLSDRIQETQYF. V and J are TRBV7-9 and TRBJ2-5, with D possibly TRBD1 on 6 matching bases. Germline assignment: CDR1 SEHNR and CDR2 FQNEAQ (reference sequence). This CDR3 region has 15 residues. Deletions cut 2 bases from V and 1 base from J, with 11 bases between. The whole variable domain, remainder taken from reference TRBV7-9 and TRBJ2-5, is DTGVSQNPRHKITKRGQNVTFRCDPISEHNRLYWYRQTLGQGPEFLTYFQNEAQLEKSRLLSDRFSAERPKGSFSTLEIQRTEQGDSAMYLCASSLSDRIQETQYFGPGTRLLVL.

This clone was observed once. The CDR3 bases are TGCGCCAGCAGCTTGGGGCACAACGAGCCGGGGCAGTACTTC. It translates to CASSLGHNEPGQYF. The chain uses TRBV5-1 and TRBJ2-7; D uncertain. Germline V CDR1 and CDR2: SGHRS, YFSETQ. CDR3 size: 14 residues. With 0 bases removed from V and 9 bases from J, the gap between germline ends came to 16 bases.

The chain employs TRBV11-2 and TRBJ2-7, with a weak D call TRBD1 (5 bases). From germline, CDR1 is SGHAT and CDR2 FQNNGV. There are 14 residues in the CDR3. V shed 1 base and J shed 4 bases, with 11 bases lying between them. The CDR3 sequence is CASSLGTGNYEQYF. CDR3 DNA sequence: TGTGCCAGCAGCTTAGGAACAGGCAATTACGAGCAGTACTTC.

The J gene is TRBJ2-7, the V gene TRBV5-4; 8 nucleotides line up with TRBD2. Germline V CDR1 and CDR2: SGHNT, YYREEE (reference sequence). Germline trimming cut 3 bases from V and 7 bases from J; bases unmatched to any gene: 3. The CDR3 has 12 residues. The CDR3 DNA reads TGTGCCAGCAGCTCGGGGGGGGCGGAGCAGTACTTC. Residues: CASSSGGAEQYF. Full variable domain (missing parts from reference TRBV5-4 and TRBJ2-7): ETGVTQSPTHLIKTRGQQVTLRCSSQSGHNTVSWYQQALGQGPQFIFQYYREEENGRGNFPPRFSGLQFPNYSSELNVNALELDDSALYLCASSSGGAEQYFGPGTRLTVT.